This T cell receptor (beta chain) emerged from a study of blood T cell repertoires in COVID-19. Study-level background: The United States, Italy and Spain supplied acute and convalescent COVID-19 samples. PBMCs, B-cell-depleted T cells, or T cells were the source of the cDNA or gDNA that made up the material.

In the source study's methods: Reference gene primer amplification yielded estimated nucleated cell counts. Sequenced by immunoSEQ multiplex PCR; TCRdb stores in-frame clones only, minus some. Clone size and V and J calls were adopted from that table, with D and trimming inferred from the DNA. The sample has around 230,000 clones; 70% to 85% are singletons. Unmatched junction bases numbered 3, after V lost 4 bases and J lost 2 bases. The CDR3 covers 16 residues. From germline, CDR1 is SGDLS and CDR2 YYNGEE. The TCR was taken from a woman of 80 years or more with acute or convalescent COVID-19. The sequenced material came from peripheral blood. The V call is TRBV9, the J call TRBJ2-1, with 13 bases that match TRBD2. The CDR3 DNA follows: TGTGCCAGCAGCCTACTAGCGGGGGGGACCTACAATGAGCAGTTCTTC. As protein: CASSLLAGGTYNEQFF.